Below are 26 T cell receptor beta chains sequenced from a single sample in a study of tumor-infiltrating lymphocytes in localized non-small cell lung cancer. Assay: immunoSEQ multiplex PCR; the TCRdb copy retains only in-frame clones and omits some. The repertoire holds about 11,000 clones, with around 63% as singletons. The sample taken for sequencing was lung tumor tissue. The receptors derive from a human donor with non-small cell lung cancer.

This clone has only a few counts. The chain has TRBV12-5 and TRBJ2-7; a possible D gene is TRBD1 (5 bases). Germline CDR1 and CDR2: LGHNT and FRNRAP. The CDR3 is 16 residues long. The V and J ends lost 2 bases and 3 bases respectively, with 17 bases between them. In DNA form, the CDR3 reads TGTGCTAGTGGTTTGATTAGGGGCCGAATATTCTACGAGCAGTACTTC. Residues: CASGLIRGRIFYEQYF. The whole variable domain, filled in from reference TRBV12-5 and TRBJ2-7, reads DARVTQTPRHKVTEMGQEVTMRCQPILGHNTVFWYRQTMMQGLELLAYFRNRAPLDDSGMPKDRFSAEMPDATLATLKIQPSEPRDSAVYFCASGLIRGRIFYEQYFGPGTRLTVT.

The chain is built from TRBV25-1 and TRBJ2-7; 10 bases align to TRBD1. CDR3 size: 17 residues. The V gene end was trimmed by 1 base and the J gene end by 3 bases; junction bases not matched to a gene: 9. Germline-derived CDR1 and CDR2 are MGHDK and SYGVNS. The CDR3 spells CASSESRTGTGDYEQYF. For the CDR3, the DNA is TGTGCCAGCAGTGAATCAAGAACCGGGACAGGGGACTACGAGCAGTACTTC.

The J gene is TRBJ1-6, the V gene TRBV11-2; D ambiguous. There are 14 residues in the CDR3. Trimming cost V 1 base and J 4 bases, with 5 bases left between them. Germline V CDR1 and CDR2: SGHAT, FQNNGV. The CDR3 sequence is CASSLAGYNSPLHF. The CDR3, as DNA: TGTGCCAGCAGCTTAGCGGGTTATAATTCACCCCTCCACTTT.

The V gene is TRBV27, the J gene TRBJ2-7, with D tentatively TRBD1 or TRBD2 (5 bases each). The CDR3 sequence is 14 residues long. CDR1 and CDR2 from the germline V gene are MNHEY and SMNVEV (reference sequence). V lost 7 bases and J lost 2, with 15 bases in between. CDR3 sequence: CASIDGANPYEQYF. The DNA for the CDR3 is TGTGCCAGCATCGACGGGGCGAACCCCTACGAGCAGTACTTC.

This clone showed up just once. The CDR3 bases are TGTGCCAGCAGCTCAGGGACAGGGGGAAACTATGGCTACACCTTC. This sequence encodes CASSSGTGGNYGYTF. The chain employs TRBV7-2 and TRBJ1-2, with 11 bases lining up with TRBD1. Germline CDR1 SGHTA, CDR2 FQGNSA. With 4 bases clipped from V and 2 bases from J, the junction kept 3 bases outside the gene matches. The CDR3 is 15 residues long.

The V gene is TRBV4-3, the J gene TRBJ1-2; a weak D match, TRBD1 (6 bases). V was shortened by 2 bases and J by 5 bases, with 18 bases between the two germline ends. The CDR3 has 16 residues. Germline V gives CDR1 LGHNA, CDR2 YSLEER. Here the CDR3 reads CASSQQYKQGIYGYTF. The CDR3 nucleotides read TGCGCCAGCAGCCAACAATACAAACAGGGAATTTATGGCTACACCTTC.

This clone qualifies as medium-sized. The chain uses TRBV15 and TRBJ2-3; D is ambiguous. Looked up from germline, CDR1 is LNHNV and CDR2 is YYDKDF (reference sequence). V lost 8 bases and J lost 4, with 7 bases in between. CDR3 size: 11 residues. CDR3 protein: CATGPPDTQYF. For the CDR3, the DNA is TGTGCCACCGGTCCCCCAGATACGCAGTATTTT.

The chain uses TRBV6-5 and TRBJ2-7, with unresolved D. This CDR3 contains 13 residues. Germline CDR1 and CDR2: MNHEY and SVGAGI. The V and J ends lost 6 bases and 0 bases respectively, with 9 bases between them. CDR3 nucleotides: TGTGCCAGCAGAAGGCCAAGCTCCTACGAGCAGTACTTC. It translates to CASRRPSSYEQYF.

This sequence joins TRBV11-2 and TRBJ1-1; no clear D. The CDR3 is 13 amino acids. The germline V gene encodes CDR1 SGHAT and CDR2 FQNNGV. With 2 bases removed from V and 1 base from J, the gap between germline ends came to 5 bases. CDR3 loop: CASSLHQNTEAFF. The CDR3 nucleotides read TGTGCCAGCAGCTTACACCAGAACACTGAAGCTTTCTTT.

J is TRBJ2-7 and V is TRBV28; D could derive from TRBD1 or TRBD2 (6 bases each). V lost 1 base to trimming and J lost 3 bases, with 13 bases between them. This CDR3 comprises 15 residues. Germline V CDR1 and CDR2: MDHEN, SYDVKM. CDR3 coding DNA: TGTGCCAGCAGTTTATCGGGGGCACGGATCTACGAGCAGTACTTC. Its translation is CASSLSGARIYEQYF.

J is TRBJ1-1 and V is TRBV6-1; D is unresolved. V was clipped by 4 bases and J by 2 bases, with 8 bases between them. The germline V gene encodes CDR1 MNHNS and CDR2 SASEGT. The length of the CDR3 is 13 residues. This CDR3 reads CASSGARNTEAFF. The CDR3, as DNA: TGTGCCAGCAGTGGGGCACGCAACACTGAAGCTTTCTTT.

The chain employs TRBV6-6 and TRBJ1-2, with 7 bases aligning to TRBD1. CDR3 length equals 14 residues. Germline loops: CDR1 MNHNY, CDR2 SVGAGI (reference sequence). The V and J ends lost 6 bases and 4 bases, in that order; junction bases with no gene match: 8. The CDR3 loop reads CASRRDSLTYGYTF. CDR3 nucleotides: TGTGCCAGCAGACGGGACAGCCTAACCTATGGCTACACCTTC.

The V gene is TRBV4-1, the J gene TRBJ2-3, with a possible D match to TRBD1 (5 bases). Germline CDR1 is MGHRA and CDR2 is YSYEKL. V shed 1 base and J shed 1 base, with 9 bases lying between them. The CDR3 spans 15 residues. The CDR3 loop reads CASSQVGQGTDTQYF. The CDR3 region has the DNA TGCGCCAGCAGCCAAGTGGGGCAGGGCACAGATACGCAGTATTTT.

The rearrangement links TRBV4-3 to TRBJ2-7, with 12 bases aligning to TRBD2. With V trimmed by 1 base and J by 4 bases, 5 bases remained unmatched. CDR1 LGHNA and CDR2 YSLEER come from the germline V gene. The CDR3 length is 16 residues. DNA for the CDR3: TGCGCCAGCAGCCAAGGACTAGCGGGAGTGGGGTACGAGCAGTACTTC. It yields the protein CASSQGLAGVGYEQYF.

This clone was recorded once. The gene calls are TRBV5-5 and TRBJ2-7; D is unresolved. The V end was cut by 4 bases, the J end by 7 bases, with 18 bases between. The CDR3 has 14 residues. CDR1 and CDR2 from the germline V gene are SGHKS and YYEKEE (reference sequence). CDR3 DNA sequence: TGTGCCAGCAGCGTCGTCCCCCGTTTGTGGGAGCAGTACTTC. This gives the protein CASSVVPRLWEQYF.

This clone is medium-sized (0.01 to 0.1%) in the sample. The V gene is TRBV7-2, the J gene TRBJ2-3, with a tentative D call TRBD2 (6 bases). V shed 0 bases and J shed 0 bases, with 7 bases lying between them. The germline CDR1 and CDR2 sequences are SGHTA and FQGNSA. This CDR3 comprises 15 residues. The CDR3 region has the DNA TGTGCCAGCAGCTTAGCCCGGGGGAGCACAGATACGCAGTATTTT. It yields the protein CASSLARGSTDTQYF.

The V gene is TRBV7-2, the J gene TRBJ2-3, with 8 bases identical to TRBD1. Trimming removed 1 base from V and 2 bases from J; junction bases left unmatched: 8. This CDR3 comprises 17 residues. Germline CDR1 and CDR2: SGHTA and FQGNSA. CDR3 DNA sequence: TGTGCCAGCAGCTTAGTAGGGGGGACAGGACTCACAGATACGCAGTATTTT. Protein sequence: CASSLVGGTGLTDTQYF.

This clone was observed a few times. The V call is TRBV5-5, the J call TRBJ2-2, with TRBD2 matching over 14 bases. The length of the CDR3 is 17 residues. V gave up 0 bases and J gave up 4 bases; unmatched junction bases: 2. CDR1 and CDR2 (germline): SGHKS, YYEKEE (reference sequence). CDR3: CASSLGLAGGITGELFF. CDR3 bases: TGTGCCAGCAGCTTGGGACTAGCGGGAGGGATCACCGGGGAGCTGTTTTTT.

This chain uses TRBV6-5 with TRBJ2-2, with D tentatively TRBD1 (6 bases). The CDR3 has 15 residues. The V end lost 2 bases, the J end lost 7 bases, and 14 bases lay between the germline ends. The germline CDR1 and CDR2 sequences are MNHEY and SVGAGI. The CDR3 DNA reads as TGTGCCAGCAGTTACGCCGGGACAATTATCGGGGAGCTGTTTTTT. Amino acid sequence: CASSYAGTIIGELFF.

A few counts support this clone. CDR3 amino acids: CASSRLAGKGGEQYF. In nucleotides, the CDR3 is TGTGCCAGCAGCAGACTAGCGGGAAAAGGTGGCGAGCAGTACTTC. The chain is built from TRBV11-2 and TRBJ2-7; TRBD2 agrees at 11 bases. The J segment lost 6 bases and the V segment lost 5 bases, leaving 9 bases of the junction unmatched. In germline, CDR1 is SGHAT, CDR2 FQNNGV. There are 15 residues in the CDR3.

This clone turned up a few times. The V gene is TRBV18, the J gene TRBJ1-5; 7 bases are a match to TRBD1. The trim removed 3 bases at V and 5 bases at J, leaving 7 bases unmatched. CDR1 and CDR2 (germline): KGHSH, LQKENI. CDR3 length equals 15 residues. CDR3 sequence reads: CASSPRQGGDQPQHF. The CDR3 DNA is TGTGCCAGCTCACCGCGACAGGGTGGGGATCAGCCCCAGCATTTT.

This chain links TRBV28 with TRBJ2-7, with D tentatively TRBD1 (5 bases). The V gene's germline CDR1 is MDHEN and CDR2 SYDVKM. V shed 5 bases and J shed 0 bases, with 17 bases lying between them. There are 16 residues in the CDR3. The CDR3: CASSPEPRQYSYEQYF. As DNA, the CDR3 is TGTGCCAGCAGTCCCGAACCTAGACAGTACTCCTACGAGCAGTACTTC.

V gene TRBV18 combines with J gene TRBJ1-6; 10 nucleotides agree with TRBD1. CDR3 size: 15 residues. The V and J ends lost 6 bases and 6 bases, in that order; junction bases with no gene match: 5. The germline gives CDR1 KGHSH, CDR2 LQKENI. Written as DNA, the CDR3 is TGTGCCAGCTCGCCGGGACAGGGGAGTAATTCACCCCTCCACTTT. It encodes CASSPGQGSNSPLHF.

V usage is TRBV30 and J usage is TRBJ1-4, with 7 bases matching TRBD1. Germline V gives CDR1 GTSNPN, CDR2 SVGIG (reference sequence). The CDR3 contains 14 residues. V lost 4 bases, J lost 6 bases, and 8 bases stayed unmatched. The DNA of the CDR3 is TGTGCCTGGAATATGAACAGGGGCGATGAAAAACTGTTTTTT. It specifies CAWNMNRGDEKLFF.

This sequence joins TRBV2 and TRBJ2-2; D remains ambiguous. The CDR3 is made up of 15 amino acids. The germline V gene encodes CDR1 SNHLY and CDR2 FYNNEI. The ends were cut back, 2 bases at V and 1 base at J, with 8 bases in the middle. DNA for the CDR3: TGTGCCAGCAGTGAAAATACGGGGAACACCGGGGAGCTGTTTTTT. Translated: CASSENTGNTGELFF.

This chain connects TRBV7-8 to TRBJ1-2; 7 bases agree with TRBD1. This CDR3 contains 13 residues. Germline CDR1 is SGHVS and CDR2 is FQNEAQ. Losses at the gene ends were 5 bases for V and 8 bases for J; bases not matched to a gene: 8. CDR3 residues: CASSGGTVWGYTF. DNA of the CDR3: TGTGCCAGCAGCGGGGGGACAGTCTGGGGCTACACCTTC.